This TCR beta chain appears in the sequencing data of a study of cytomegalovirus exposure and HLA in healthy donors. This CDR3 region has 15 residues. V shed 8 bases, J shed 5 bases, and the junction held 12 bases outside the gene matches. Germline CDR1 and CDR2: SNHLY and FYNNEI. This PCR relied on a set of 60 Vbeta primers and 13 Jbeta primers. Profiling relied on immunoSEQ multiplex PCR, and the TCRdb table lists in-frame clones only, not all of them. The data show 150,000 to 200,000 clones, with 60% to 75% seen just once and 3% held by the top ten. The receptor comes from a woman between 45 and 60 years old in good health and CMV-seropositive. Source material: PBMCs. This rearrangement joins TRBV2 to TRBJ1-1, with 9 bases aligning to TRBD1. The chain's CDR3 is CASEFLTGGETEAFF. Written as DNA, the CDR3 is TGTGCCAGCGAATTTCTCACAGGGGGCGAAACTGAAGCTTTCTTT.